These T cell receptor beta chains were read from a single sample in a study of T-cell memory formation after mild COVID-19. TCRdb redid the calling of the 5' RACE reads with MiXCR, one entry per CDR3 protein. The profile shows about 270,000 distinct CDR3 sequences, roughly 17% of them singletons. The sequenced material came from PBMCs or a T cell subset sorted from them (not recorded which). The receptors shown here come from a young man who had mild COVID-19 (a few samples of this study predate the infection). Cell type and time point are not known. Each CDR3 is given with its conserved first and last residue. D genes are given only for firm matches. A row's size may be missing; if present it is once, few, many or a size class.

>.|TRBJ2-7|TRBV11-2|few|14
CASSLDPGADEQYF
TGTGCCAGCAGCTTAGATCCGGGGGCGGATGAGCAGTACTTC
>.|TRBJ2-3|TRBV12-3/TRBV12-4|many|13
CASSFDSTDTQYF
TGTGCCAGCAGTTTTGACAGCACAGATACGCAGTATTTT
>.|TRBJ1-4|TRBV5-1|few|15
CASSLGTMAYGKLFF
TGCGCCAGCAGCTTGGGGACAATGGCCTATGGGAAACTGTTTTTT
>.|TRBJ1-1|TRBV6-2/TRBV6-3|few|16
CASPRGTGHADTEAFF
TGTGCCAGCCCCCGGGGGACGGGTCATGCGGACACTGAAGCTTTCTTT
>.|TRBJ2-7|TRBV29-1|few|12
CSARGTALEQYF
TGCAGCGCCCGCGGGACAGCGCTCGAGCAGTACTTC
>TRBD1|TRBJ1-1|TRBV9|many|15
CASSAGTGSNTEAFF
TGTGCCAGCAGCGCCGGGACAGGGTCGAACACTGAAGCTTTCTTT
>TRBD2|TRBJ2-1|TRBV7-9|few|18
CASSSRTSGGRSGYEQFF
TGTGCCAGCAGCTCCAGGACTAGCGGGGGCAGATCAGGGTATGAGCAGTTCTTC
>.|TRBJ1-2|TRBV5-1|.|11
CASGEDYGYTF
TGCGCCAGCGGCGAGGACTATGGCTACACCTTC
>TRBD1|TRBJ1-4|TRBV7-2|many|15
CASSIETGVGEKLFF
TGTGCCAGCAGCATAGAGACAGGGGTTGGTGAAAAACTGTTTTTT
>.|TRBJ1-1|TRBV29-1|few|13
CSVGLRMNTEAFF
TGCAGCGTTGGACTCCGGATGAACACTGAAGCTTTCTTT
>.|TRBJ2-3|TRBV7-2|.|15
CASSPQTGSTDTQYF
TGTGCCAGCAGCCCTCAGACAGGTAGCACAGATACGCAGTATTTT
>.|TRBJ2-4|TRBV28|.|12
CASSSRINIQYF
TGTGCCAGCAGTTCTAGAATAAACATTCAGTACTTC
>TRBD1|TRBJ1-3|TRBV20-1|many|14
CSARVAGGRDTIYF
TGCAGTGCTAGAGTGGCAGGGGGCAGGGACACCATATATTTT
>.|TRBJ2-7|TRBV29-1|few|11
CSAAAAYEQYF
TGCAGCGCGGCTGCAGCCTACGAGCAGTACTTC
>.|TRBJ2-1|TRBV4-1|.|13
CASSQLAGYEQFF
TGCGCCAGCAGCCAGCTCGCAGGGTACGAGCAGTTCTTC
>.|TRBJ2-3|TRBV29-1|many|11
CSFRTTDTQYF
TGCAGCTTTCGAACCACAGATACGCAGTATTTT
>.|TRBJ1-4|TRBV5-1|.|10
CASKGEKLFF
TGCGCCAGCAAAGGTGAAAAACTGTTTTTT
>.|TRBJ1-2|TRBV5-1|.|15
CASSWGNSHVDGYTF
TGCGCCAGCAGCTGGGGGAACAGTCATGTAGATGGCTACACCTTC
>.|TRBJ2-1|TRBV3-1|.|15
CASSPRPGGFGEQFF
TGTGCCAGCAGCCCCCGTCCGGGGGGCTTCGGCGAGCAGTTCTTC
>.|TRBJ1-6|TRBV18|few|14
CASSQSTQSSPLHF
TGTGCCAGCTCGCAATCTACCCAATCTTCACCCCTCCACTTT
>.|TRBJ1-5|TRBV7-8|few|14
CASSRRRWGQPQHF
TGTGCCAGCAGCCGAAGGCGGTGGGGTCAGCCCCAGCATTTT
>.|TRBJ1-1|TRBV4-3|few|17
CASSQGGSRDMNTEAFF
TGCGCCAGCAGCCAAGGGGGATCTAGAGATATGAACACTGAAGCTTTCTTT
>.|TRBJ2-6|TRBV15|.|16
CATRVSPFSGANVLTF
TGTGCCACGCGGGTTTCTCCCTTCTCTGGGGCCAACGTCCTGACTTTC
>.|TRBJ2-3|TRBV12-3/TRBV12-4|.|17
CASSLAGGGKSTDTQYF
TGTGCCAGCAGTTTAGCAGGAGGGGGTAAAAGCACAGATACGCAGTATTTT
>.|TRBJ1-2|TRBV20-1|.|11
CSARGGYGYTF
TGCAGTGCCAGGGGCGGGTATGGCTACACCTTC
>.|TRBJ1-2|TRBV4-1|many|14
CASSQDVVGYGYTF
TGCGCCAGCAGCCAAGATGTCGTAGGCTATGGCTACACCTTC
>.|TRBJ1-3|TRBV6-5|few|13
CASSRGSRRTIYF
TGTGCCAGCAGCCGCGGCTCCCGGCGCACCATATATTTT
>TRBD2|TRBJ2-3|TRBV12-3/TRBV12-4|.|14
CASSLGGGVNTQYF
TGTGCCAGCAGTTTAGGCGGGGGGGTAAATACGCAGTATTTT
>.|TRBJ1-2|TRBV3-1|few|16
CASSRTQARGDYGYTF
TGTGCCAGCAGCCGCACGCAGGCCAGGGGAGACTATGGCTACACCTTC
>TRBD1|TRBJ1-1|TRBV4-3|few|14
CASRPGDRGAEAFF
TGCGCCAGCAGACCCGGGGACAGGGGAGCCGAAGCTTTCTTT
>.|TRBJ2-1|TRBV5-1|.|14
CASSLGPDGNEQFF
TGCGCCAGCAGCTTGGGACCCGACGGCAATGAGCAGTTCTTC
>.|TRBJ1-5|TRBV19|few|15
CASSTPQAGNQPQHF
TGTGCCAGTAGTACCCCGCAGGCCGGCAATCAGCCCCAGCATTTT
>TRBD1|TRBJ2-3|TRBV7-3|few|16
CASSSGQGAGGDTQYF
TGTGCCAGCAGCTCGGGACAGGGGGCTGGTGGAGATACGCAGTATTTT
>TRBD1|TRBJ1-5|TRBV27|few|16
CASSLSGTGGRQPQHF
TGTGCCAGCAGTTTATCCGGGACAGGGGGCCGACAGCCCCAGCATTTT
>.|TRBJ2-3|TRBV7-2|.|16
CASSLAGPKNGDTQYF
TGTGCCAGCAGCTTGGCGGGACCTAAGAATGGAGATACGCAGTATTTT
>.|TRBJ2-7|TRBV4-1|few|16
CASSPLWTVGSYEQYF
TGCGCCAGCAGCCCTTTATGGACGGTGGGGTCCTACGAGCAGTACTTC
>TRBD2|TRBJ2-5|TRBV9|.|16
CASSVGTSGYQETQYF
TGTGCCAGCAGCGTAGGTACTAGCGGATACCAAGAGACCCAGTACTTC
>.|TRBJ2-7|TRBV5-1|many|14
CASSVAGTHYEQYF
TGCGCCAGCAGCGTAGCCGGGACTCACTACGAGCAGTACTTC
>.|TRBJ2-6|TRBV20-1|few|20
CSARRPIGHLERSGANVLTF
TGCAGTGCTAGGAGACCTATAGGACACCTGGAGCGATCTGGGGCCAACGTCCTGACTTTC